This TCR beta chain emerged from a study of regulatory T cells in long-lasting Graves disease (TCRdb year 2021). Regarding the complete study: Persistent Graves' disease was defined as persistently positive TSH receptor autoantibodies together with antithyroid drug treatment for over 5 years. Peripheral blood TCR sequencing and RNA sequencing compared persistent Graves' disease patients with newly diagnosed Graves' disease patients. The study took place in China and was registered as a clinical trial. A total of about 33 samples underwent TCR sequencing: approximately 13 from persistent and roughly 20 from newly diagnosed Graves' disease patients. Persistent Graves' disease patients in the clinical cohort had taken antithyroid drugs for roughly ten years on average.

Taken with the paper, the label for time point translates to: persistent/refractory GD, antithyroid drugs over 5 years with positive TRAb. RNA was extracted from PBMCs in TRIzol for both TCR sequencing and RNA sequencing. The diagnosis of Graves' disease followed American Thyroid Association guidelines. Patients were recruited from an endocrinology department in Xi'an, China. Each patient gave about 8.1 milliliters of peripheral blood, collected in an EDTA anticoagulant tube. Ficoll Paque Plus density gradient separation was used to isolate PBMCs, and no additional T cell sorting was done. RNA quality was checked with an Agilent 2100 Bioanalyzer and agarose gel, and concentration with a NanoDrop 2000. The library was obtained by multiplex PCR. Sequencing took place on an Illumina HiSeq 4000. TCR beta libraries were built with iRepertoire HTBI primers and Arm-PCR amplification of CDR3 regions. PCR products were gel purified before sequencing. On the study's bioinformatics: Across samples, some 62 TRBV and approximately 15 TRBJ segments were identified and used for gene usage analysis of CDR3 amino acid clonotypes. COPE and FqMerger were used to merge filtered high-quality paired reads into contigs. BLAST was used to align contigs to the IMGT TRBV, TRBD and TRBJ reference genes, and CDR3 was defined following IMGT. Highly expanded clones were defined as clonotypes with a frequency above 0.1%. Shannon entropy was used to measure repertoire diversity, and the Gini coefficient was used to measure V-J evenness. Public clonotypes were defined as clonotypes shared by more than one individual. TCRdb reprocessing: public reads trimmed at Q25 with fastp, clones called with MiXCR, in-frame beta chains kept. A single entry per CDR3 protein holds the most common genes and DNA from its merged rows. TCRdb, rather than the study authors, made the V and J calls. The sample table holds around 300,000 distinct CDR3 sequences, of which roughly 21% were seen once. The top ten clonotypes cover roughly 50% of the sample.

Broader findings and caveats from the paper: Lower TCR Shannon entropy and fewer highly expanded clones were observed in persistent Graves' disease patients than in newly diagnosed patients, which suggested clonal expansion. Only the TCR beta chain was sequenced and analyzed. The authors acknowledged the small sample size as a limitation that may reduce accuracy. Persistent patients shared more public clonotypes among themselves (around 3,000) than newly diagnosed patients did (more than 850). Because the primary lesion, thyroid tissue, could not be accessed, the study looked at peripheral blood alone. Preferential use of TRBV28, TRBJ1-2 and TRBJ2-5 was observed in persistent disease, whereas TRBV20-1 and TRBJ2-1 were favored in newly diagnosed disease.

This clonotype was seen a handful of times. It has no known antigen specificity. No base quality values were provided; no much bigger clone lies one nucleotide off. From the cysteine up to the phenylalanine, the CDR3 has a length of 13 residues. Of all the DNA, just the CDR3 is kept, 39 bases in frame from base 1. V gives up 3 bases and J gives up 0 bases, and the segment between their germline ends measures 5 bases. The sequencing here drew on peripheral blood mononuclear cells (PBMCs), taken when the disease was refractory, from a patient treated with antithyroid drugs. The sequence is built from TRBV12-3 or TRBV12-4 and TRBJ1-2; no D gene can be assigned with confidence. The clonotype originates from a female donor with Graves disease. The bases are TGTGCCAGCAGTTTCCCAGCTAACTATGGCTACACCTTC. It translates as CASSFPANYGYTF.